This T cell receptor beta chain was recovered during a study of shared clonotypes between healthy human individuals. Generated by immunoSEQ multiplex PCR, the TCRdb table keeps only in-frame clones and is missing some. The sample yields around 1,000,000 clones, 70% to 80% seen once. The CDR3 covers 13 residues. The V gene end was trimmed by 9 bases and the J gene end by 4 bases; junction bases not matched to a gene: 4. Germline V gives CDR1 ENHRY, CDR2 SYGVKD. The sequence was obtained from a man aged 18 to 30 in good health. Some clones in this sample may be carry-over from other donors' samples. The V and J genes are TRBV10-3 and TRBJ2-1; TRBD2 matches at 9 bases. The sample comprised memory CD4+ T cells from PBMCs. The sample's subset: CD45RA-negative fraction. CDR3 region: CAITSGLYNEQFF. In nucleotides, the CDR3 is TGTGCCATTACTAGCGGGTTATACAATGAGCAGTTCTTC.